These 28 T cell receptor beta chains were all obtained from the same sample, sequenced in a study of regulatory T cells in long-lasting Graves disease. Time point indicated: persistent/refractory GD, antithyroid drugs over 5 years with positive TRAb. PBMCs were the source of the RNA used for TCR sequencing. CDR3-region Arm-PCR and iRepertoire HTBI primers produced the TCR beta libraries. TCRdb itself ran the multiplex PCR reads through MiXCR, one entry per CDR3 protein. The sample gives around 430,000 distinct CDR3 sequences, 20% to 25% of which show up once; under 15% is in the top ten. The sequenced sample was peripheral blood mononuclear cells (PBMCs), obtained when the disease was refractory, from a patient treated with antithyroid drugs. The receptors here all came from a female donor with Graves disease.

As concerns this clonotype: Possible read error: a much larger clone is one base away. The chain recombines TRBV13 with TRBJ1-1; D is perhaps TRBD1 (5 bases). CDR1 is PRHDT, CDR2 FYEKMQ, per germline (reference sequence). This CDR3 contains 13 residues. V lost 2 bases and J 3 bases, leaving 7 bases between the germline ends. The CDR3, as DNA: TGTGCCAGCAGCTTAAAGGGGTACACTGAAGCTTTCTTT. Protein: CASSLKGYTEAFF.

On this clonotype: Since a much larger clone is just one base distant, this may be a read error. This chain uses TRBV6-5 with TRBJ2-7; no firm D call. V lost 8 bases and J 5 bases, leaving 13 bases between the germline ends. The CDR3 consists of 12 residues. Germline-derived CDR1 and CDR2 are MNHEY and SVGAGI. The CDR3 DNA is TGTGCCAGCGCGACACTTGGCCACGAGCAGTACTTC. This gives the protein CASATLGHEQYF.

To note about this clonotype: A read error may be the cause here, since a much bigger clone is one base away. This sequence joins TRBV7-2 and TRBJ1-1; 7 bases are shared with TRBD1. The CDR3 totals 14 residues. In germline, CDR1 is SGHTA, CDR2 FQGNSA. V trimming: 8 bases; J trimming: 5 bases; junction bases outside the gene matches: 11. The CDR3 nucleotides are TGTGCCAGCGGCACCAGACAGGGACGAACTGAAGCTTTCTTT. Translation: CASGTRQGRTEAFF.

The table lists this clonotype with a few counts. This chain links TRBV7-3 with TRBJ1-5; D perhaps matches TRBD1 (5 bases). The V gene lost 5 bases and the J gene lost 0 bases, with 11 bases spanning the gap. The CDR3 runs to 15 residues. Per germline, CDR1 SGHTA and CDR2 FQGTGA. The chain's CDR3 is CASSPGRFSNQPQHF. As DNA, the CDR3 is TGTGCCAGCAGCCCGGGACGGTTTAGCAATCAGCCCCAGCATTTT.

The chain uses TRBV6-2 or TRBV6-3 and TRBJ2-3; 12 bases agree with TRBD2. V lost 6 bases to trimming and J lost 6 bases; unmatched junction nucleotides: 7. CDR1 is MNHEY and CDR2 is SVGEGT in the germline V gene. The CDR3 runs 15 residues. This chain's CDR3 is CASRLTSGSSDTQYF. As DNA, the CDR3 is TGTGCCAGCAGACTGACTAGCGGGAGCTCGGATACGCAGTATTTT.

The sample holds a few counts of this clonotype. This chain joins TRBV25-1 and TRBJ1-4, with D perhaps matching TRBD1 (5 bases). The V and J ends lost 2 bases and 8 bases respectively, with 15 bases between them. From germline, CDR1 is MGHDK and CDR2 SYGVNS. The CDR3 totals 15 residues. CDR3 amino acids: CASSETLTRAEKLFF. In DNA form, the CDR3 reads TGTGCCAGCAGTGAAACCTTGACCAGGGCCGAAAAACTGTTTTTT.

This clonotype was counted many times. The chain links TRBV28 to TRBJ1-2, with D unclear. Trimming removed 3 bases from V and 4 bases from J, with 6 bases in between. Germline CDR1 is MDHEN and CDR2 is SYDVKM. CDR3 size: 12 residues. The CDR3 is CASSFVGYGYTF. CDR3 in DNA: TGTGCCAGCAGTTTTGTTGGCTATGGCTACACCTTC.

A note on this clonotype: The conserved final phenylalanine or tryptophan is absent from the CDR3, which likely points to a read error. The rearrangement joins TRBV7-2 to TRBJ2-5; D may be TRBD1 (5 bases). In germline, CDR1 is SGHTA, CDR2 FQGNSA. Trimming removed 5 bases from V and 5 bases from J, with 6 bases in between. This CDR3 contains 11 residues. CDR3 nucleotides: TGTGCCAGCAGCCCAGGGGAGACCCAGTACCTC. This sequence encodes CASSPGETQYL.

This clonotype was counted ten times or more. The V call is TRBV28, the J call TRBJ1-3; D call uncertain. The CDR3 extends over 15 amino acids. Germline CDR1 is MDHEN and CDR2 is SYDVKM. With 1 base removed from V and 2 bases from J, the gap between germline ends came to 9 bases. The DNA for the CDR3 is TGTGCCAGCAGTTTATTAGAGGGAGCTGGAAACACCATATATTTT. This gives the protein CASSLLEGAGNTIYF. The full variable domain, with the rest looked up from reference TRBV28 and TRBJ1-3, is DVKVTQSSRYLVKRTGEKVFLECVQDMDHENMFWYRQDPGLGLRLIYFSYDVKMKEKGDIPEGYSVSREKKERFSLILESASTNQTSMYLCASSLLEGAGNTIYFGEGSWLTVV.

The chain uses TRBV4-3 and TRBJ1-2, with D possibly TRBD1 on 6 matching bases. Germline CDR1 and CDR2: LGHNA and YSLEER. Trimming left V 2 bases short and J 9 bases short, with 16 bases between. The CDR3 totals 14 residues. The CDR3 DNA sequence: TGCGCCAGCAGCCAACCTGACAGGATTCCCAGCTACACCTTC. Protein sequence: CASSQPDRIPSYTF.

This clonotype was detected only a few times. J is TRBJ1-5 and V is TRBV9; no reliable D call. The CDR3 contains 15 residues. Germline V lookup: CDR1 SGDLS, CDR2 YYNGEE. The ends were cut back, 0 bases at V and 0 bases at J, with 7 bases in the middle. The CDR3 reads CASSVDDGSNQPQHF. CDR3 coding DNA: TGTGCCAGCAGCGTAGACGACGGTAGCAATCAGCCCCAGCATTTT.

This rearrangement joins TRBV19 to TRBJ2-7; 10 bases fit TRBD2. Germline values: CDR1 LNHDA, CDR2 SQIVND (reference sequence). Trimming cost V 6 bases and J 6 bases; bases outside gene matches: 11. The CDR3 loop spans 15 amino acids. CDR3 coding DNA: TGTGCCAGTAGCGATATAGCGGGGGGCCTCTCCGAGCAGTACTTC. It is translated as CASSDIAGGLSEQYF.

This clonotype turned up a few times. The chain uses TRBV6-2 or TRBV6-3 and TRBJ1-5, with 7 bases lining up with TRBD1. The V and J ends lost 10 bases and 1 base, in that order; junction bases with no gene match: 4. The CDR3 runs to 13 residues. From germline, CDR1 is MNHEY and CDR2 SVGEGT. CDR3 in amino acids: CAIRDRSNQPQHF. The CDR3 bases are TGTGCCATCCGGGACAGAAGCAATCAGCCCCAGCATTTT.

This clonotype was observed once. The chain is built from TRBV5-4 and TRBJ1-2; D is undetermined. The CDR3 runs to 12 residues. Germline-derived CDR1 and CDR2 are SGHNT and YYREEE (reference sequence). Deletions cut 2 bases from V and 7 bases from J, with 9 bases between. CDR3 DNA: TGTGCCAGCAGCTTTGTGACAAGTGGCTACACCTTC. Its protein is CASSFVTSGYTF. Variable domain in full (rest from reference TRBV5-4 and TRBJ1-2): ETGVTQSPTHLIKTRGQQVTLRCSSQSGHNTVSWYQQALGQGPQFIFQYYREEENGRGNFPPRFSGLQFPNYSSELNVNALELDDSALYLCASSFVTSGYTFGSGTRLTVV.

The J gene is TRBJ2-6, the V gene TRBV29-1; unclear D gene. Looked up from germline, CDR1 is SQVTM and CDR2 is ANQGSEA. The CDR3 has 13 residues. Trimming shortened V by 4 bases and J by 1 base, and 5 bases separated the two germline ends. CDR3 loop: CSVGESGANVLTF. In nucleotides, the CDR3 is TGCAGCGTTGGTGAGTCTGGGGCCAACGTCCTGACTTTC.

The chain couples TRBV7-9 to TRBJ1-3; the D is unclear. This CDR3 spans 15 amino acids. The V and J ends lost 4 bases and 4 bases respectively, with 14 bases between them. CDR1 is SEHNR, CDR2 FQNEAQ, per germline (reference sequence). The CDR3 loop is CASSSPNGVGNTIYF. CDR3 nucleotides: TGTGCCAGCAGCTCACCCAACGGGGTGGGAAACACCATATATTTT.

The gene calls are TRBV11-1 and TRBJ2-7; D possibly uses TRBD1 or TRBD2 (5 bases each). CDR3 length equals 14 residues. Per the germline V gene, CDR1 is SGHAT and CDR2 is FQDESV (reference sequence). Deletions cut 4 bases from V and 5 bases from J, with 15 bases between. CDR3 amino acids: CASSSTGTVNEQYF. The CDR3 nucleotides are TGTGCCAGCAGCTCCACCGGGACCGTAAACGAGCAGTACTTC. Using reference TRBV11-1 and TRBJ2-7 for the parts outside the CDR3, the full variable domain is EAEVAQSPRYKITEKSQAVAFWCDPISGHATLYWYRQILGQGPELLVQFQDESVVDDSQLPKDRFSAERLKGVDSTLKIQPAELGDSAMYLCASSSTGTVNEQYFGPGTRLTVT.

This clonotype has just a few counts. V gene TRBV29-1 combines with J gene TRBJ2-7; perhaps TRBD2 as D (6 bases). Germline V gene data show CDR1 as SQVTM and CDR2 as ANQGSEA. The length of the CDR3 is 14 residues. V was trimmed by 4 bases and J by 6 bases, leaving 19 bases between them. The CDR3 protein is CSVGVGGVGCEQYF. The DNA for the CDR3 is TGCAGCGTTGGCGTGGGAGGCGTGGGCTGCGAGCAGTACTTC.

The chain couples TRBV2 to TRBJ2-1, with 10 bases that match TRBD1. J was trimmed by 5 bases and V by 4 bases; bases with no gene match: 5. This CDR3 is built from 15 residues. The germline CDR1 and CDR2 sequences are SNHLY and FYNNEI. The CDR3 DNA reads TGTGCCAGCAGTGGGGGGACAGGGGCTAACAATGAGCAGTTCTTC. Amino acid sequence: CASSGGTGANNEQFF. Complete variable domain (other parts from reference TRBV2 and TRBJ2-1): EPEVTQTPSHQVTQMGQEVILRCVPISNHLYFYWYRQILGQKVEFLVSFYNNEISEKSEIFDDQFSVERPDGSNFTLKIRSTKLEDSAMYFCASSGGTGANNEQFFGPGTRLTVL.

This clonotype came up many times. The rearrangement uses TRBV2 and TRBJ1-4; 7 nucleotides align to TRBD1. The V segment lost 5 bases and the J segment 7 bases; nucleotides outside the gene matches: 7. The CDR3 runs 14 residues. Germline V gene sequence: CDR1 SNHLY, CDR2 FYNNEI. This CDR3 is CASSNRGGGEKLFF. For the CDR3, the DNA is TGTGCCAGCAGTAACAGGGGCGGGGGTGAAAAACTGTTTTTT.

The chain couples TRBV20-1 to TRBJ2-2; no definite D call. CDR3 size: 15 residues. V shed 5 bases and J shed 3 bases, with 16 bases lying between them. Per germline, CDR1 DFQATT and CDR2 SNEGSKA (reference sequence). As DNA, the CDR3 is TGCAGTGCTCAAGCCGATGGGGATTACACCGGGGAGCTGTTTTTT. Translation gives CSAQADGDYTGELFF.

This clonotype occurred a few times. The V call is TRBV9, the J call TRBJ1-5, with D unclear. V lost 0 bases, J lost 1 base, and 11 bases lay in between. In germline, CDR1 is SGDLS, CDR2 YYNGEE. This CDR3 contains 16 residues. The CDR3: CASSVGPEGSNQPQHF. CDR3 DNA sequence: TGTGCCAGCAGCGTAGGACCTGAAGGAAGCAATCAGCCCCAGCATTTT.

In this sample, this clonotype turned up once. Being one base from a much bigger clone, this may be a read error. CDR3 sequence (DNA): TGTGCCGCCAGCATAGGGGGGAACACTGAAGCTTTCTTT. Amino acid sequence: CAASIGGNTEAFF. The V and J genes are TRBV15 and TRBJ1-1, with D tentatively TRBD1 (6 bases). The CDR3 is 13 residues long. Germline V gives CDR1 LNHNV, CDR2 YYDKDF (reference sequence).

Ten or more counts support this clonotype. V is TRBV5-1 and J is TRBJ1-4; D might be TRBD1 (5 bases). V was cut by 0 bases and J by 7 bases, with 7 bases left in between. From germline, CDR1 is SGHRS and CDR2 YFSETQ. The length of the CDR3 is 13 residues. CDR3 DNA sequence: TGCGCCAGCAGCTTGGGACAGCGTGAAAAACTGTTTTTT. This encodes CASSLGQREKLFF. Complete variable domain (other parts from reference TRBV5-1 and TRBJ1-4): KAGVTQTPRYLIKTRGQQVTLSCSPISGHRSVSWYQQTPGQGLQFLFEYFSETQRNKGNFPGRFSGRQFSNSRSEMNVSTLELGDSALYLCASSLGQREKLFFGSGTQLSVL.

A few counts support this clonotype. The chain links TRBV10-3 to TRBJ1-1, with a possible D match to TRBD1 (6 bases). From germline, CDR1 is ENHRY and CDR2 SYGVKD. This CDR3 is built from 13 residues. Trimming left V 6 bases short and J 4 bases short, with 12 bases between. DNA of the CDR3: TGTGCCATCAGCTCGGGGGGGCTCACTGAAGCTTTCTTT. Its translation is CAISSGGLTEAFF.

On this clonotype: One base away lies a much larger clone, so this may be a sequencing read error. The chain combines TRBV20-1 with TRBJ1-2; no definite D call. The length of the CDR3 is 14 residues. Trimming took off 6 bases at V and 9 bases at J, with 23 bases between the two ends. Germline V lookup: CDR1 DFQATT, CDR2 SNEGSKA (reference sequence). CDR3 nucleotides: TGCAGTGCCACACCCCCTGCCGGGGAGAGAAGCTACACCTTC. Amino acid sequence: CSATPPAGERSYTF.

In its sample, this clonotype was seen a few times. The chain recombines TRBV28 with TRBJ1-3, with D unresolved. The CDR3 is made up of 14 amino acids. CDR1 is MDHEN and CDR2 is SYDVKM in the germline V gene. With 6 bases removed from V and 11 bases from J, the gap between germline ends came to 20 bases. The CDR3 DNA reads as TGTGCCAGCAGCCCTTATGTTGGGGAAATGGCCATATATTTT. Its translation is CASSPYVGEMAIYF. Combining the CDR3 with reference TRBV28 and TRBJ1-3 gives the whole variable domain DVKVTQSSRYLVKRTGEKVFLECVQDMDHENMFWYRQDPGLGLRLIYFSYDVKMKEKGDIPEGYSVSREKKERFSLILESASTNQTSMYLCASSPYVGEMAIYFGEGSWLTVV.

In this sample, this clonotype turned up once. This may be a read error: a much more frequent sequence differs by one nucleotide. This is likely a read error, given that the CDR3 carries no conserved phenylalanine or tryptophan at its end. The rearrangement links TRBV20-1 to TRBJ2-5; 9 bases align to TRBD1. The ends lost 8 bases at V and 5 bases at J; junction bases unmatched: 12. The CDR3 is made up of 14 amino acids. Per germline, CDR1 DFQATT and CDR2 SNEGSKA (reference sequence). CDR3 bases: TGCAGTACTATATTAACAGGGGGCTTGGAGACCCAGTACCTC. Amino acid sequence: CSTILTGGLETQYL.